The clone carrying this T cell receptor (beta chain) was seen only a few times. The antigen is not known. For TCR beta, libraries came from iRepertoire HTBI primers and Arm-PCR of CDR3 regions. Using its own MiXCR run on the multiplex PCR reads, TCRdb lists one record per CDR3 protein. The table has roughly 700,000 distinct CDR3 sequences, about 32% seen once. Stated time point: persistent/refractory GD, antithyroid drugs over 5 years with positive TRAb. PBMCs were the source of the RNA used for TCR sequencing. This CDR3 is built from 16 residues. The germline gives CDR1 SGHAT, CDR2 FQNNGV. The V and J ends lost 5 bases and 3 bases, in that order; junction bases with no gene match: 9. This sample is drawn from a study of regulatory T cells in long-lasting Graves disease. Study-wide results and caveats: Patients with persistent disease showed a bias toward TRBV28, TRBJ1-2 and TRBJ2-5.

This TCR was recovered from a female donor with Graves disease. This specimen was peripheral blood mononuclear cells (PBMCs), taken when the disease was refractory, from a patient treated with antithyroid drugs. The V call is TRBV11-2, the J call TRBJ1-4; 7 nucleotides agree with TRBD1. CDR3 amino acids: CASSLGRGRANEKLFF. CDR3 nucleotide sequence: TGTGCCAGCAGCCTCGGGAGGGGGCGGGCTAATGAAAAACTGTTTTTT.